A selection of T cell receptor beta chains follows, all from one sample in a study of regulatory T cells in long-lasting Graves disease. MiXCR, run by TCRdb on the multiplex PCR reads, gives a single entry per CDR3 protein. Among 650,000 to 700,000 distinct CDR3 sequences listed, around 30% were seen once. Here the sequenced sample was peripheral blood mononuclear cells (PBMCs), taken when the disease was refractory, from a patient treated with antithyroid drugs. The receptors derive from a female donor with Graves disease. Each CDR3 is given with its conserved first and last residue. Fields, in order: D gene, clone size, J gene, V gene, CDR3 length, CDR3 protein, CDR3 DNA. D genes are given only for firm matches. Expanded clones are given a class, and other clones once, few, many or no size at all.

>NA|few|TRBJ1-2|TRBV19|16
CASSARGGSRYNGYTF
TGTGCCAGTAGTGCGCGCGGGGGATCCCGCTATAACGGCTACACCTTC
>TRBD1|NA|TRBJ1-1|TRBV28|14
CASSLTGGNTVAFF
TGTGCCAGCAGTTTAACAGGGGGTAACACTGTAGCTTTCTTT
>TRBD1|few|TRBJ2-4|TRBV15|19
CATSSSPRTGIGSKNIQYF
TGTGCCACCAGCAGCAGCCCCAGGACAGGGATCGGTTCCAAAAACATTCAGTACTTC
>NA|NA|TRBJ2-5|TRBV7-9|17
CASSGLYRPGAGETQYF
TGTGCCAGCAGCGGGTTATACCGACCCGGGGCAGGAGAGACCCAGTACTTC
>NA|many|TRBJ1-6|TRBV5-1|15
CASSGSGTENSPLHF
TGCGCCAGCAGCGGATCCGGGACGGAAAATTCACCCCTCCACTTT
>NA|few|TRBJ1-1|TRBV25-1|13
CASRPLGNTEAFF
TGTGCCAGCAGACCACTCGGGAACACTGAAGCTTTCTTT
>NA|few|TRBJ1-6|TRBV6-1|15
CASSHKGVSHSPLHF
TGTGCCAGCAGCCACAAGGGCGTCTCCCATTCACCCCTCCACTTT
>TRBD1|many|TRBJ1-2|TRBV28|16
CASSLPGGDRNYGYTF
TGTGCCAGCAGTTTACCAGGGGGGGACCGAAACTATGGCTACACCTTC
>NA|NA|TRBJ1-2|TRBV15|15
CATSRDRGPYYGYTF
TGTGCCACCAGCAGAGATCGCGGACCGTACTATGGCTACACCTTC
>NA|few|TRBJ1-2|TRBV10-3|15
CAISESRDTIYGYTF
TGTGCCATCAGTGAGTCTCGGGACACTATCTATGGCTACACCTTC
>NA|many|TRBJ2-5|TRBV12-3/TRBV12-4|11
CASSSRETQYF
TGTGCCAGCAGTTCTAGGGAGACCCAGTACTTC
>TRBD2|many|TRBJ2-7|TRBV28|14
CASTPGGGTYEQYF
TGTGCCAGCACCCCGGGAGGGGGGACGTACGAGCAGTACTTC
>TRBD1|NA|TRBJ1-1|TRBV5-1|18
CASSLGMKGQGKSTEAFF
TGCGCCAGCAGCTTGGGGATGAAGGGACAGGGGAAATCCACTGAAGCTTTCTTT
>TRBD1|many|TRBJ1-2|TRBV28|14
CASSQPTGGYGYTF
TGTGCCAGCAGTCAACCCACAGGGGGATATGGCTACACCTTC
>NA|few|TRBJ2-7|TRBV7-9|16
CASSLLRFGASYEQYF
TGTGCCAGCAGCCTCCTTAGGTTCGGGGCATCCTACGAGCAGTACTTC
>NA|many|TRBJ2-7|TRBV11-2|13
CASRGDVPYEQYF
TGTGCCAGCAGAGGGGACGTCCCCTACGAGCAGTACTTC
>NA|NA|TRBJ2-4|TRBV18|13
CASSLVQGDIQYF
TGTGCCAGCTCACTAGTACAGGGAGACATTCAGTACTTC
>NA|many|TRBJ2-5|TRBV2|14
CASRRVSRVETQYF
TGTGCCAGCAGGAGGGTTAGCAGGGTGGAGACCCAGTACTTC
>TRBD1|NA|TRBJ1-2|TRBV29-1|12
CSILRQGAGYTF
TGCAGCATCCTCCGACAGGGGGCAGGCTACACCTTC
>NA|NA|TRBJ2-2|TRBV10-3|14
CAISDGGNTGELFF
TGTGCCATCAGTGACGGGGGGAACACCGGGGAGCTGTTTTTT
>TRBD1|few|TRBJ1-4|TRBV18|15
CASSLDRGGGEKLFF
TGTGCCAGCTCGCTCGACAGGGGAGGCGGTGAAAAACTGTTTTTT
>TRBD2|many|TRBJ2-5|TRBV7-2|14
CASSLEAGTETQYF
TGTGCCAGCAGCTTGGAAGCGGGAACAGAGACCCAGTACTTC
>NA|many|TRBJ1-1|TRBV12-3/TRBV12-4|14
CASRAGTANTEAFF
TGTGCCAGCAGAGCCGGGACGGCGAACACTGAAGCTTTCTTT
>NA|many|TRBJ2-5|TRBV20-1|14
CSAPRGGNQETQYF
TGCAGTGCTCCACGAGGGGGGAACCAAGAGACCCAGTACTTC
>TRBD2|few|TRBJ2-4|TRBV7-2|15
CASSLAGGPGDIQYF
TGTGCCAGCAGCTTAGCGGGAGGGCCAGGAGACATTCAGTACTTC
>NA|few|TRBJ1-3|TRBV7-2|15
CASSLAESSGNTIYF
TGTGCCAGCAGCTTAGCGGAGAGCTCTGGAAACACCATATATTTT
>TRBD1|few|TRBJ1-3|TRBV3-1|20
CASSQDPGTGGASYGNTIYF
TGTGCCAGCAGCCAAGATCCGGGGACAGGGGGTGCTTCATACGGAAACACCATATATTTT
>TRBD1|NA|TRBJ1-2|TRBV6-2/TRBV6-3|12
CASSYRQGGYTF
TGTGCCAGCAGCTACCGACAGGGAGGCTACACCTTC
>NA|NA|TRBJ2-2|TRBV12-3/TRBV12-4|17
CASSLSWGPANTGELFF
TGTGCCAGCAGTTTAAGCTGGGGACCCGCGAACACCGGGGAGCTGTTTTTT
>NA|NA|TRBJ1-3|TRBV5-1|15
CASSVSPSSGNTIYF
TGCGCCAGCAGCGTTTCTCCGAGCTCTGGAAACACCATATATTTT
>TRBD2|NA|TRBJ2-5|TRBV7-9|16
CASSRTSGTRLETQYF
TGTGCCAGCAGCCGGACTAGCGGGACCCGGTTAGAGACCCAGTACTTC